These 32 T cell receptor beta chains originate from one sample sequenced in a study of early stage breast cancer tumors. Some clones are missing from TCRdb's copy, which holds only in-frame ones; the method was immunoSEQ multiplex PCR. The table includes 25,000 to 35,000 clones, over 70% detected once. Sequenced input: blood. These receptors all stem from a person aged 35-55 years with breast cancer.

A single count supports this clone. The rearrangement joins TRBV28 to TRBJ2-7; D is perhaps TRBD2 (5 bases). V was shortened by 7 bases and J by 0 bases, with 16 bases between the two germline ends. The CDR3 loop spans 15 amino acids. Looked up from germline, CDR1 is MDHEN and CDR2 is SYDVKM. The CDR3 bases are TGTGCCAGCACCCGCGAGCGAGCGGTCTCCTACGAGCAGTACTTC. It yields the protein CASTRERAVSYEQYF.

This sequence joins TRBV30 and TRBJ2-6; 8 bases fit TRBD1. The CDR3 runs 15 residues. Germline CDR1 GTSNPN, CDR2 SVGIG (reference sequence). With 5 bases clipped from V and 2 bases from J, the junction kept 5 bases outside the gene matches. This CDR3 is CAWGEQGAGANVLTF. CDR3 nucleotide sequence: TGTGCCTGGGGGGAACAGGGGGCTGGGGCCAACGTCCTGACTTTC.

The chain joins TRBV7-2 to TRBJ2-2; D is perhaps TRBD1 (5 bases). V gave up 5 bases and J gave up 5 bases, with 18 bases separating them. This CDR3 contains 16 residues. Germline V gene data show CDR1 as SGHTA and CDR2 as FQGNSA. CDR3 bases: TGTGCCAGCAGCCCCTATAGAGGACAAATGACCGGGGAGCTGTTTTTT. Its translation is CASSPYRGQMTGELFF.

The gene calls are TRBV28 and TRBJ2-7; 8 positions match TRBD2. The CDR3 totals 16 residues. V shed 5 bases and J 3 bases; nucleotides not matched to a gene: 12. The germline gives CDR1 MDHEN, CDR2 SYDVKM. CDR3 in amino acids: CASSITLLAADYEQYF. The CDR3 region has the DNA TGTGCCAGCAGTATAACCTTACTAGCGGCCGACTACGAGCAGTACTTC.

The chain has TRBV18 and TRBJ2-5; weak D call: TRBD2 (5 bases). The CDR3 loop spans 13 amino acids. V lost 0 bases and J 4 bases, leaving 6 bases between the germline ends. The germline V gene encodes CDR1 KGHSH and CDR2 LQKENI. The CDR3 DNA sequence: TGTGCCAGCTCACCACCAGGAGGAGAGACCCAGTACTTC. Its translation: CASSPPGGETQYF.

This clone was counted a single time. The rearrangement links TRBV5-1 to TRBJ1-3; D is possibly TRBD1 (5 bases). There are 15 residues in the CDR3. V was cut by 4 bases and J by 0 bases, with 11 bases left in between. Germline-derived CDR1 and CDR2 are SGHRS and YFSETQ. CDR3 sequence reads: CASSPGLFSGNTIYF. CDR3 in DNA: TGCGCCAGCAGCCCAGGGTTATTCTCTGGAAACACCATATATTTT.

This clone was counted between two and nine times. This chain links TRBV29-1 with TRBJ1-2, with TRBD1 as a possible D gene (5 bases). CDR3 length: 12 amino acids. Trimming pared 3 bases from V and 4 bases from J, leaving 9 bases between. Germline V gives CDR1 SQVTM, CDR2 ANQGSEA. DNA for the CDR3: TGCAGCGTTGAGCAGGGCGGCTATGGCTACACCTTC. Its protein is CSVEQGGYGYTF.

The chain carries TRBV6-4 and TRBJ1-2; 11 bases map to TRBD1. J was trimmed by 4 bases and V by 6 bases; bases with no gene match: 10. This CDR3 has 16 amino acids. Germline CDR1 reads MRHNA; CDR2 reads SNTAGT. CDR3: CASSSGTGGLSYGYTF. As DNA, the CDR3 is TGTGCCAGCAGCTCCGGGACAGGGGGTCTAAGCTATGGCTACACCTTC.

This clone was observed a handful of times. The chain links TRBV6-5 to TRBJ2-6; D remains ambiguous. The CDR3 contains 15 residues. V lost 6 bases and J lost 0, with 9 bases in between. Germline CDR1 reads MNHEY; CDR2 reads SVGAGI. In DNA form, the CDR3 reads TGTGCCAGCAGACGACAAAGCTCTGGGGCCAACGTCCTGACTTTC. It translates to CASRRQSSGANVLTF.

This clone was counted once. CDR3: CSAAFGAQYF. The CDR3 DNA reads TGCAGTGCTGCTTTCGGGGCCCAGTACTTC. This chain uses TRBV20-1 with TRBJ2-5; TRBD2 is a possible D gene (5 bases). CDR1 DFQATT and CDR2 SNEGSKA come from the germline V gene (reference sequence). The CDR3 consists of 10 residues. V lost 5 bases, J lost 9 bases, and 10 bases lay in between.

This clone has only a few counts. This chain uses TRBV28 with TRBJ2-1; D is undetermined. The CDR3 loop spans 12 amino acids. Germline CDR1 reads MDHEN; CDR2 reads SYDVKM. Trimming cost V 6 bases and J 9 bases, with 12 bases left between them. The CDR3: CASSPTRIEQFF. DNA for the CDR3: TGTGCCAGCAGCCCGACCCGCATTGAGCAGTTCTTC.

Here the CDR3 reads CASRYLAGGENEQFF. The CDR3 DNA reads TGTGCCAGCAGATATTTAGCGGGAGGGGAAAATGAGCAGTTCTTC. The chain carries TRBV5-4 and TRBJ2-1; 11 bases are shared with TRBD2. The V gene end was trimmed by 5 bases and the J gene end by 7 bases; junction bases not matched to a gene: 8. Germline V gene lookup returns CDR1 SGHNT and CDR2 YYREEE (reference sequence). The CDR3 has 15 residues.

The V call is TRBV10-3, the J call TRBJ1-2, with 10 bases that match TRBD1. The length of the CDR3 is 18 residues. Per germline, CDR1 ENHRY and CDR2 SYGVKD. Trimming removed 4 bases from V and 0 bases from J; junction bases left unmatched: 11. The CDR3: CAISAGRDRGTSNYGYTF. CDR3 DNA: TGTGCCATCAGTGCCGGGCGGGACAGGGGAACTTCTAACTATGGCTACACCTTC.

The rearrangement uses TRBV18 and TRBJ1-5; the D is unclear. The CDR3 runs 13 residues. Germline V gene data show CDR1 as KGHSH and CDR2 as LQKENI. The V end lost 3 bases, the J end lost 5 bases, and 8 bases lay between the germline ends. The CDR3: CASSPHRDQPQHF. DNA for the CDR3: TGTGCCAGCTCACCTCATAGAGATCAGCCCCAGCATTTT.

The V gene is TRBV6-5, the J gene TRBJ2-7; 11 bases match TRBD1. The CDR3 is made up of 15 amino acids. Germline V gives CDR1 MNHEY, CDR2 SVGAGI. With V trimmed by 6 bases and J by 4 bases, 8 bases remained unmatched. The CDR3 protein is CASSPDRGLNYEQYF. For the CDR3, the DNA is TGTGCCAGCAGCCCGGACAGGGGGCTCAATTACGAGCAGTACTTC.

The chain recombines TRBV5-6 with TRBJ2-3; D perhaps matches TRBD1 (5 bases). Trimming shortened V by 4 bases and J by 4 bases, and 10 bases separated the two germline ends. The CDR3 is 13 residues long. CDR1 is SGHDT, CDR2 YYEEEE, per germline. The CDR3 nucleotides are TGTGCCAGCAGCACGGACACCGCAGATACGCAGTATTTT. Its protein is CASSTDTADTQYF.

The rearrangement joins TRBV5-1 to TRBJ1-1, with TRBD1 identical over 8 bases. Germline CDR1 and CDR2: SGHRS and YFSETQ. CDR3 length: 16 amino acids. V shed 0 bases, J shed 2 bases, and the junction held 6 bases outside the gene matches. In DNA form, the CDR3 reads TGCGCCAGCAGCTTGGGCCGGGACAGGCTAAACACTGAAGCTTTCTTT. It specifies CASSLGRDRLNTEAFF.

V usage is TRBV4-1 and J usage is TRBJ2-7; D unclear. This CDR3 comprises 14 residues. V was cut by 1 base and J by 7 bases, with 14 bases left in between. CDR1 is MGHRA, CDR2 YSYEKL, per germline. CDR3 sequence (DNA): TGCGCCAGCAGCCAAGGGATCTTAAATATAGAGCAGTACTTC. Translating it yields CASSQGILNIEQYF.

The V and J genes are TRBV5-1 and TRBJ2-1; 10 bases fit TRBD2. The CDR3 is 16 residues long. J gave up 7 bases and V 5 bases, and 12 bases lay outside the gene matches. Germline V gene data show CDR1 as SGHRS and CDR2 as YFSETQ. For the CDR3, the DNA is TGCGCCAGCAGAGCTGGCCTAGCGGGAGCGGGTAATGAGCAGTTCTTC. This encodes CASRAGLAGAGNEQFF.

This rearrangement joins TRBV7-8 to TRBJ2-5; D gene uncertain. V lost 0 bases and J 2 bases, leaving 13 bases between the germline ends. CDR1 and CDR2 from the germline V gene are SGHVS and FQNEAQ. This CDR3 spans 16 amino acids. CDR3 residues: CASSLAADVGQETQYF. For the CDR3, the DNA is TGTGCCAGCAGCTTAGCCGCGGACGTAGGGCAAGAGACCCAGTACTTC.

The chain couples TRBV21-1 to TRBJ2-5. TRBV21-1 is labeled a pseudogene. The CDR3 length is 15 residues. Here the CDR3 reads CASSKEPFDGETQYF. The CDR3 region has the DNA TGTGCCAGCAGCAAAGAGCCCTTTGACGGAGAGACCCAGTACTTC.

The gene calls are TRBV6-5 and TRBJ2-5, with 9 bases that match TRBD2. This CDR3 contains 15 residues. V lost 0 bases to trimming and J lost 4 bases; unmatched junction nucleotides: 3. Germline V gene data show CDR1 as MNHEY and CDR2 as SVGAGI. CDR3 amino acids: CASSYSLAGRETQYF. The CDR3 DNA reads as TGTGCCAGCAGTTACTCCCTAGCGGGAAGAGAGACCCAGTACTTC.

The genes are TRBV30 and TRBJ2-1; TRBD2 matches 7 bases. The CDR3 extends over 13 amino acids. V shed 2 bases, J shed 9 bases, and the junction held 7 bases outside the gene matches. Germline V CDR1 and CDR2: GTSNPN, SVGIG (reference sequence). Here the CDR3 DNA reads TGTGCCTGGAGTACGGGACTATATGGTGAGCAGTTCTTC. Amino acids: CAWSTGLYGEQFF.

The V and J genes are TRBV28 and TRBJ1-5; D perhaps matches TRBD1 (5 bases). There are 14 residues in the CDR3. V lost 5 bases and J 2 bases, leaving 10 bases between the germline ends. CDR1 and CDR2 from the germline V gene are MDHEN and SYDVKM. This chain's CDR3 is CASSPRRGNQPQHF. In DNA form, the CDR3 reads TGTGCCAGCAGTCCCCGCAGGGGCAATCAGCCCCAGCATTTT.

In DNA form, the CDR3 reads TGTGCCAGTAGTATAACCCAACATTTGGACAGGGGAGTAAATCAGCCCCAGCATTTT. As protein: CASSITQHLDRGVNQPQHF. The rearrangement joins TRBV19 to TRBJ1-5, with 9 bases lining up with TRBD1. Germline loops: CDR1 LNHDA, CDR2 SQIVND (reference sequence). The junction had 15 bases not matched to a gene; V was cut back by 2 bases and J by 4 bases. The CDR3 has 19 amino acids.

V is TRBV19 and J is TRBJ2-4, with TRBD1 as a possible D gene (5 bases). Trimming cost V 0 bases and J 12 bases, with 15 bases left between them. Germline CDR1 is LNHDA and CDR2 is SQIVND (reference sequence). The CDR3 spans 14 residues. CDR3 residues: CASSIDQGQDPQYF. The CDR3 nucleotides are TGTGCCAGTAGTATAGATCAGGGTCAGGACCCTCAGTACTTC.

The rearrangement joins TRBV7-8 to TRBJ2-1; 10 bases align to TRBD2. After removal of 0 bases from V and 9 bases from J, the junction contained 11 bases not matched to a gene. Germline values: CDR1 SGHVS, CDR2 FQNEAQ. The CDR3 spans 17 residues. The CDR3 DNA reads TGTGCCAGCAGCTTAGCGCGTTGGGCTAGCGGGAGCTCTGAGCAGTTCTTC. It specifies CASSLARWASGSSEQFF.

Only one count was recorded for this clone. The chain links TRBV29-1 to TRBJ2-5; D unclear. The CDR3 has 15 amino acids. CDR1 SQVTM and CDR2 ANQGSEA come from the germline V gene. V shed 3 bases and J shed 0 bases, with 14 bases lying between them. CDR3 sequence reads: CSVDPGKPDQETQYF. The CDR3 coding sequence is TGCAGCGTTGATCCGGGCAAGCCTGACCAAGAGACCCAGTACTTC.

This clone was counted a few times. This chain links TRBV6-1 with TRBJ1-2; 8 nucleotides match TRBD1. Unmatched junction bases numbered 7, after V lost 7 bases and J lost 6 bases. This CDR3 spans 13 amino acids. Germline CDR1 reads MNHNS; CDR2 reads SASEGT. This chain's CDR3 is CASIGQGVNGYTF. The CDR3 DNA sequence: TGTGCCAGCATCGGACAGGGTGTAAATGGCTACACCTTC.

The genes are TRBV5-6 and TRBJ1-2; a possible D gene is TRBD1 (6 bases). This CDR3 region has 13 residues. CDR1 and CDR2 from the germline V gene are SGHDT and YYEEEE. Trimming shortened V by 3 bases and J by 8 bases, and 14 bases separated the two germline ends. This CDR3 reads CASSSQGARGYTF. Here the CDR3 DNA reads TGTGCCAGCAGCTCACAGGGCGCCCGGGGCTACACCTTC.

As DNA, the CDR3 is TGTGCCAGCAGCGATAACGGGTATGAAGCTTTCTTT. As protein: CASSDNGYEAFF. The chain combines TRBV9 with TRBJ1-1; no reliable D call. The CDR3 spans 12 residues. V lost 3 bases and J 7 bases, leaving 10 bases between the germline ends. Germline V gene lookup returns CDR1 SGDLS and CDR2 YYNGEE.

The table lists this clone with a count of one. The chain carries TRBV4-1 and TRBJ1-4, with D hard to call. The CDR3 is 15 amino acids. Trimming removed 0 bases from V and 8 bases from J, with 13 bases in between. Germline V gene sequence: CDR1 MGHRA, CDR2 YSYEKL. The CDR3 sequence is CASSQDGRVGEKLFF. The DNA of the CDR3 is TGCGCCAGCAGCCAAGACGGGAGGGTAGGCGAAAAACTGTTTTTT.